The 2 T cell receptor beta chains below come from one sample, sequenced in a study of T cells in Graves' hyperthyroidism and ophthalmopathy. Amplified TCR beta CDR3 regions came from RNA transcripts. In the first-round RT-PCR of the TCR CDR3, the HTBI primer set was used. MiXCR, applied by TCRdb to the multiplex PCR reads, yields one record per CDR3 protein. Of some 200,000 distinct CDR3 sequences listed, about a sixth are singletons. Sequencing was done on a sample of blood. The receptors stem from a woman between 50 and 59 years old with Graves' hyperthyroidism.

This clonotype was seen a few times. CDR3 nucleotide sequence: TGTGCCTGGAGTATCCGGCAGACAAACACTGAAGCTTTCTTT. It yields the protein CAWSIRQTNTEAFF. V usage is TRBV30 and J usage is TRBJ1-1; no clear D gene. In germline, CDR1 is GTSNPN, CDR2 SVGIG (reference sequence). The CDR3 has 14 residues. V shed 2 bases and J shed 2 bases, with 12 bases lying between them. The variable domain in full, with the rest retrieved from reference TRBV30 and TRBJ1-1, is SQTIHQWPATLVQPVGSPLSLECTVEGTSNPNLYWYRQAAGRGLQLLFYSVGIGQISSEVPQNLSASRPQDRQFILSSKKLLLSDSGFYLCAWSIRQTNTEAFFGQGTRLTVV.

This clonotype came up many times. V gene TRBV5-1 combines with J gene TRBJ2-1; D ambiguous. CDR3 size: 13 residues. V was trimmed by 2 bases and J by 15 bases, leaving 18 bases between them. Germline CDR1 and CDR2: SGHRS and YFSETQ. CDR3 sequence reads: CASSLRPNDVPFF. The CDR3 bases are TGCGCCAGCAGCTTACGACCGAACGATGTACCGTTCTTC.